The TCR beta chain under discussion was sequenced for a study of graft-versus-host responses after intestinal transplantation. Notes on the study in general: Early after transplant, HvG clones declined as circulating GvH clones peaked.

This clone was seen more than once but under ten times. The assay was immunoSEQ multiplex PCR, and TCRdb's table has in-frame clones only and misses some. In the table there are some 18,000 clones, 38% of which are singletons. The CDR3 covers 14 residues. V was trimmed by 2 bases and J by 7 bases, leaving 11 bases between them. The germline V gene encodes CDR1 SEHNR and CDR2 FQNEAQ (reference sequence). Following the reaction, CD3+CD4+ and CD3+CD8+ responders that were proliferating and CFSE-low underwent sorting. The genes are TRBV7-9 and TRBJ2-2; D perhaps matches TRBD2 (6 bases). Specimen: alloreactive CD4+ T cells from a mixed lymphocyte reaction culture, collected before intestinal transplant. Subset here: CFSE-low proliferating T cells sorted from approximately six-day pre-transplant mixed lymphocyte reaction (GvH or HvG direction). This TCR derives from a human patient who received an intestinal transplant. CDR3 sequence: CASSLSGGIGELFF. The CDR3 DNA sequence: TGTGCCAGCAGCTTATCAGGAGGGATCGGGGAGCTGTTTTTT.